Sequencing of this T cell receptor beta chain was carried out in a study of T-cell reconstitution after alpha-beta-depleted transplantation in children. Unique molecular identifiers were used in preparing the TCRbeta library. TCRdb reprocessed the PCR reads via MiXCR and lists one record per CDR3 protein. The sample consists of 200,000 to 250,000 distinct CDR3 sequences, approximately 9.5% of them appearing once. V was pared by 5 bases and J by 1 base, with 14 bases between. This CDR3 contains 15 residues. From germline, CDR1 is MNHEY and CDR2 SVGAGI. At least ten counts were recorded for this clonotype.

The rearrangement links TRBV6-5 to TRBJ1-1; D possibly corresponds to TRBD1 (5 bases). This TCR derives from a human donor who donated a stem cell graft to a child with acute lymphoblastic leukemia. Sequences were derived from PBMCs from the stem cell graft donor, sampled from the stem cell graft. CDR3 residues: CASSPGGAENTEAFF. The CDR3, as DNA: TGTGCCAGCAGTCCCGGCGGGGCGGAGAACACTGAAGCTTTCTTT.